The T cell receptor beta chain described here comes from a study of blood T cells in healthy people across ages. The authors ran a second PCR of about 7 to 12 cycles using a sample-barcoded 5' primer and a J-beta primer mix. TCRdb re-called the 5' RACE reads through MiXCR, storing one row per CDR3 protein. The sample contains 1 million or so distinct CDR3 sequences, 40% to 50% of which appear only once. Around 10 milliliters was the volume of peripheral blood drawn from each donor. Source material: blood. This sequence was found in an older woman in good health.

The CDR3 region has the DNA TGTGCCAGCAGCCAAGATCTGACTAGGGTAGAGACCCAGTACTTC. It is translated as CASSQDLTRVETQYF. The chain joins TRBV3-1 to TRBJ2-5, with D tentatively TRBD2 (6 bases). The germline gives CDR1 LGHDT, CDR2 YNNKEL (reference sequence). This CDR3 contains 15 residues. V lost 0 bases, J lost 4 bases, and 12 bases lay in between.